The present entry profiles one T cell receptor (beta chain) with its context. Antigen: not known. One end of the junction does not line up with germline, which may come from a read error. The data were taken from a study of shared clonotypes between healthy human individuals. Study overall: There were three CD4 naive, three CD4 memory, two CD8 naive and one CD8 memory plates per donor. Whole-study findings and limits: Owing to a small donor count, the genetic and exposure-history diversity represented was limited.

At deep level, the assay was performed. Profiled with immunoSEQ multiplex PCR; TCRdb holds only in-frame clones, not every one. The sample gives about 2 million clones, 85% to 95% of which show up once; 0.13% is in the top ten. The CDR3 has 15 amino acids. The germline V gene has CDR1 SGHRS and CDR2 YFSETQ. This chain links TRBV5-1 with TRBJ1-4; 8 bases fit TRBD1. This sequence originates from a young man in good health. The source material was naive CD4+ T cells sorted from blood. Subset indicated: CD45RA+ positively selected. The CDR3 DNA is TGCGCTAGCAGCTTGTCCCGACAGGGGTCAGAAAAACTGTTTTTT. Amino acids: CASSLSRQGSEKLFF.